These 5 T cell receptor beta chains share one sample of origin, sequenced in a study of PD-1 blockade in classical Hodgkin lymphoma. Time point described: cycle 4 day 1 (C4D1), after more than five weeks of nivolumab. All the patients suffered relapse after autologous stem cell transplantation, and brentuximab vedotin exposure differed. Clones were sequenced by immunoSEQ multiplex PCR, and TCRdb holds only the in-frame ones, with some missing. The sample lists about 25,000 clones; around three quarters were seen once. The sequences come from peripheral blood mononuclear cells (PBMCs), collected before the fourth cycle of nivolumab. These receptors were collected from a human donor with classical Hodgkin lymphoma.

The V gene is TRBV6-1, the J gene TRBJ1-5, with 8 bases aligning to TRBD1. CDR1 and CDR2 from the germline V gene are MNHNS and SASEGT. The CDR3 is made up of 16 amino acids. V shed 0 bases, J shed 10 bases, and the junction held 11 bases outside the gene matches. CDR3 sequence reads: CASSEAGTGGWAPQHF. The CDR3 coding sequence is TGTGCCAGCAGTGAAGCGGGGACAGGTGGGTGGGCCCCCCAGCATTTT.

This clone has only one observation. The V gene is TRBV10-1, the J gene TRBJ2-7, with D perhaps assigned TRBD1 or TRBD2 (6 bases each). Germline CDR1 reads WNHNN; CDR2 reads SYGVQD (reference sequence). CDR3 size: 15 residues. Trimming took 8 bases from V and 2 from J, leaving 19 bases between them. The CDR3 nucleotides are TGCGCCAGCCCCCGGGAGAGACAGGCTACCTACGAGCAGTACTTC. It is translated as CASPRERQATYEQYF.

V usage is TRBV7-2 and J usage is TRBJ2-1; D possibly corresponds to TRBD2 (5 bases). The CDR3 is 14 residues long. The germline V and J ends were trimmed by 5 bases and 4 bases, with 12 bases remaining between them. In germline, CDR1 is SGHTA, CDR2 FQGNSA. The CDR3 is CASSTRLSYNEQFF. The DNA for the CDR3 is TGTGCCAGCAGCACACGACTATCATACAATGAGCAGTTCTTC.

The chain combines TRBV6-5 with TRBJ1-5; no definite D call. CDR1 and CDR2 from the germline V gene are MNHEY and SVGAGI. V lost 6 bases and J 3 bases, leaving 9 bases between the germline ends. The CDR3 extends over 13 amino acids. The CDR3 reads CASREDLNQPQHF. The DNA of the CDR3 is TGTGCCAGCAGAGAGGACCTCAATCAGCCCCAGCATTTT.

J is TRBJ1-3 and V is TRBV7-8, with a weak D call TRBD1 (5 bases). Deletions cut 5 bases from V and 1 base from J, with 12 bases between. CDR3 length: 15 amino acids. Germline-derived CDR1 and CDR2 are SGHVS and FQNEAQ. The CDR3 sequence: CASSLSAGSGNTIYF. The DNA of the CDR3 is TGTGCCAGCAGCCTGAGCGCAGGGTCTGGAAACACCATATATTTT.